This TCR beta chain came from a study of blood T cell repertoires in COVID-19 (TCRdb year 2020). The study in broad terms: The collaborator samples originated in the United States, Italy and Spain and spanned the acute and convalescent phases of COVID-19. The material from the prospective study consisted of cDNA or gDNA derived from T cells, B-cell-depleted T cells, or PBMCs. The dataset comprised deeply sampled blood TCRbeta repertoires from subjects exposed to, actively infected with, or recovered from COVID-19. The repertoires were made available in a free public database intended to serve as a resource for research on the immune response to SARS-CoV-2. Samples were obtained from the ongoing ImmuneRACE study (first 160 participants) and from about 1,300 subjects provided by 6 global collaborators. Sample metadata almost always included a de-identified subject ID, COVID-19 status, age in years and sex. Where HLA class I and class II types were available, the types were taken from metadata supplied by the sample provider, not from assay-based typing. What the research found in general, with its limitations: How much clinical and demographic metadata was included differed by source and by participant, and the metadata was provided uncurated.

The immunoSEQ Assay, a bias-controlled multiplex PCR, was used to amplify TCRbeta CDR3 regions from genomic DNA. In the source study's methods: The number of nucleated cells in each sample was estimated from the amplification of reference gene primers within the assay. Sequence reads were collapsed and filtered to measure the absolute abundance of every unique TCRbeta CDR3 rearrangement. For each sample, productive Simpson clonality was calculated as the square root of Simpson's diversity index across productive rearrangements. Sourced from immuneACCESS, this table was stored by TCRdb with only in-frame sequences that have V and J called. A share of the clones is absent; for the studies checked, an unresolved V gene accounts for under half, and the remainder has no known explanation. The V and J calls and clone size were taken over from that table, and D and trimming were inferred from the DNA. The sample contains about 73,000 clones, 80% to 90% of them found a single time. The ten most abundant clones make up 20% of the sample.

Each collaborating institution followed its own protocols to collect whole blood in K2EDTA tubes. For TCRbeta analysis, collaborator samples were shipped as frozen whole blood, as isolated PBMCs, or as DNA extracted from either sample type. Worth noting for this clone: The clone's antigen remains unknown. Base qualities are not recorded, but no much larger clone differs from it by a single base.

V is cut by 3 bases and J by 4 bases, and the space between the germline ends is 9 bases. The CDR1 and CDR2 encoded by the germline V gene (reference sequence) are DFQATT and SNEGSKA. The CDR3 sequence holds 12 residues, the cysteine and phenylalanine included. Just CDR3 DNA is preserved here, 36 bases in frame from base 1. This receptor was obtained from a woman between 65 and 79 years old with acute or convalescent COVID-19. Sequenced input: peripheral blood. Recombination connected TRBV20-1 to TRBJ1-2; the D gene is unclear. This receptor has the CDR3 CSASSTGYGYTF. The nucleotide sequence is TGCAGTGCTAGTTCCACCGGCTATGGCTACACCTTC.